This T cell receptor beta chain was profiled in a study of glioma-infiltrating T cells. Study summary: Dexamethasone exposure before glioma surgery was limited to six or fewer days. Blood libraries targeted about 4.5- to 11-fold coverage of 1 million or so T cells. Findings of the study overall: A blood CDR3 motif signature was depleted in highly divergent patients.

This clonotype was observed at least ten times. Its specificity is unknown. The germline V gene has CDR1 SGHTA and CDR2 FQGNSA. This CDR3 spans 14 amino acids. Trimming cost V 3 bases and J 1 base, with 9 bases left between them. The iRepertoire nested amplicon-rescue multiplex PCR amplified TCR alpha and beta CDR3s from RNA. One-step reverse transcription and amplification started from around 100-400 ng of tissue mRNA or PBMC total RNA. TCRdb fed the multiplex PCR reads into MiXCR, producing one record per CDR3 protein. The sample lists a few hundred thousand distinct CDR3 sequences; roughly 41% were seen once.

The clonotype originates from a human donor with low-grade glioma or glioblastoma, undergoing nonglioma brain surgery, or in good health (not recorded which). This chain links TRBV7-2 with TRBJ1-1; no clear D. Sequencing was carried out using glioma tissue, nonneoplastic brain tissue, or PBMCs (not recorded which). The CDR3 protein is CASSFYGSNTEAFF. The CDR3 nucleotides read TGTGCCAGCAGCTTTTACGGGTCGAACACTGAAGCTTTCTTT. The entire variable domain, with the rest obtained from reference TRBV7-2 and TRBJ1-1, is as follows: GAGVSQSPSNKVTEKGKDVELRCDPISGHTALYWYRQSLGQGLEFLIYFQGNSAPDKSGLPSDRFSAERTGGSVSTLTIQRTQQEDSAVYLCASSFYGSNTEAFFGQGTRLTVV.